This T cell receptor (beta chain) was documented in a study of blood T cell repertoires in COVID-19. Study in general: Samples of COVID-19 (acute and convalescent) were obtained from the United States, Italy and Spain. T cells, B-cell-depleted T cells, or PBMCs supplied cDNA or gDNA.

In the source study's methods: Reference gene primer amplification yielded estimated nucleated cell counts. Using immunoSEQ multiplex PCR, the repertoire was profiled, and TCRdb retains in-frame clones only, with some absent. D and trimming come from the DNA, and the V and J calls and clone size come from that table. The sample lists about 250,000 clones; more than 75% were seen once. The germline V gene encodes CDR1 MRHNA and CDR2 SNTAGT. This CDR3 contains 12 residues. The J segment lost 6 bases and the V segment lost 10 bases, leaving 8 bases of the junction unmatched. Recovery among Cohort 3 donors was established by two negative PCRs, clearance, or symptom resolution.

The chain combines TRBV6-4 with TRBJ1-2; 7 bases align to TRBD1. The receptor was isolated from a man aged 40-49 years who had recovered from COVID-19. The sequencing sample was made of PBMCs or T cells enriched from blood (not recorded which). Written as DNA, the CDR3 is TGTGCCACCAGGGACAGACGGGATGGCTACACCTTC. Protein product: CATRDRRDGYTF.